This is a list of T cell receptor beta chains from one sample in a study of beta chain features in type 1 diabetes. The protocol was immunoSEQ multiplex PCR, while the TCRdb copy is restricted to in-frame clones and leaves out a portion. The data show hundreds of thousands of clones, 13% seen once. Material for sequencing was naive CD4+ T cells from blood. The receptor set was obtained from a man aged 18 to 30 with type 1 diabetes. Both conserved end residues are part of each CDR3. A D gene is named only where the DNA matches it firmly. Clone size is shown for a subset of rows, as once, few, many or a class of expanded clone.

D gene: TRBD1; clone size: few; V gene: TRBV6-1; J gene: TRBJ2-3; CDR3 DNA: TGTGCCAGCAGTGAAAAACAGGGGTACACAGATACGCAGTATTTT; CDR3 protein: CASSEKQGYTDTQYF
D gene: TRBD1; clone size: .; V gene: TRBV6-1; J gene: TRBJ1-2; CDR3 DNA: TGTGCCAGCAGGACAGGGTATGGCTACACCTTC; CDR3 protein: CASRTGYGYTF
D gene: .; clone size: few; V gene: TRBV7-2; J gene: TRBJ1-5; CDR3 DNA: TGTGCCAGCAGCTTAGAAGTGTGGGGCATGGGATTTCCCCAGCATTTT; CDR3 protein: CASSLEVWGMGFPQHF
D gene: TRBD1; clone size: few; V gene: TRBV9; J gene: TRBJ1-4; CDR3 DNA: TGTGCCAGCAGCACCCGACAGGGGGAAGGGGAAAAACTGTTTTTT; CDR3 protein: CASSTRQGEGEKLFF
D gene: .; clone size: .; V gene: TRBV6-6; J gene: TRBJ2-1; CDR3 DNA: TGTGCCAGCAGTTACACCGAGGGGGATGAGCAGTTCTTC; CDR3 protein: CASSYTEGDEQFF
D gene: .; clone size: few; V gene: TRBV10-1; J gene: TRBJ1-2; CDR3 DNA: TGCGCCAGCAGTGAGTCAAGACAGGTGGAAGGCTACACCTTC; CDR3 protein: CASSESRQVEGYTF
D gene: .; clone size: few; V gene: TRBV9; J gene: TRBJ2-3; CDR3 DNA: TGTGCCAGCAGCGTAGCCTCCACAGATACGCAGTATTTT; CDR3 protein: CASSVASTDTQYF
D gene: TRBD1; clone size: few; V gene: TRBV30; J gene: TRBJ2-4; CDR3 DNA: TGTGCCTGGGGCGGACAGGGGGGTGACATTCAGTACTTC; CDR3 protein: CAWGGQGGDIQYF
D gene: .; clone size: .; V gene: TRBV5-1; J gene: TRBJ1-2; CDR3 DNA: TGCGCCAGCAGCTATGAAGGGGGCTATGGCTACACCTTC; CDR3 protein: CASSYEGGYGYTF
D gene: .; clone size: .; V gene: TRBV11-3; J gene: TRBJ2-7; CDR3 DNA: TGTGCCACCCCCAGCTCCTACGAGCAGTACTTC; CDR3 protein: CATPSSYEQYF
D gene: TRBD1; clone size: .; V gene: TRBV27; J gene: TRBJ1-2; CDR3 DNA: TGTGCCAGCAGTTTACAGGGGGGAACCCAGGTCTTGCGTGGCTACACCTTC; CDR3 protein: CASSLQGGTQVLRGYTF
D gene: TRBD1; clone size: .; V gene: TRBV5-1; J gene: TRBJ2-1; CDR3 DNA: TGCGCCAGCAGCAAGTCTGGACAGGGCCCTAATGAGCAGTTCTTC; CDR3 protein: CASSKSGQGPNEQFF
D gene: .; clone size: few; V gene: TRBV7-9; J gene: TRBJ2-7; CDR3 DNA: TGTGCCAGCAGCTTAGCGGGCAGGGAGTACGAGCAGTACTTC; CDR3 protein: CASSLAGREYEQYF
D gene: .; clone size: few; V gene: TRBV27; J gene: TRBJ1-2; CDR3 DNA: TGTGCCAGCAGCCTTACCCCGGCTGACTATGGCTACACCTTC; CDR3 protein: CASSLTPADYGYTF
D gene: .; clone size: .; V gene: TRBV5-1; J gene: TRBJ2-1; CDR3 DNA: TGCGCCAGCAGCTTGGCAGGGGAAAGCTACAATGAGCAGTTCTTC; CDR3 protein: CASSLAGESYNEQFF
D gene: TRBD1; clone size: .; V gene: TRBV9; J gene: TRBJ2-1; CDR3 DNA: TGTGCCAGCAGCGATGGGACAGGGGTGACGTTAGAGCAGTTCTTC; CDR3 protein: CASSDGTGVTLEQFF
D gene: .; clone size: .; V gene: TRBV28; J gene: TRBJ2-6; CDR3 DNA: TGTGCCAGCAGTTCGGGTGGGGCCAACGTCCTGACTTTC; CDR3 protein: CASSSGGANVLTF
D gene: .; clone size: few; V gene: TRBV5-4; J gene: TRBJ2-5; CDR3 DNA: TGTGCCAGCAGCTTGGAGGGACTGGCCCAGTACTTC; CDR3 protein: CASSLEGLAQYF
D gene: .; clone size: few; V gene: TRBV7-9; J gene: TRBJ2-3; CDR3 DNA: TGTGCCAGCAGCCCGGCTGTTGGGGTAGAGGGAGATACGCAGTATTTT; CDR3 protein: CASSPAVGVEGDTQYF
D gene: .; clone size: .; V gene: TRBV19; J gene: TRBJ2-3; CDR3 DNA: TGTGCCAGTAGTCTAGGACTCAGCACAGATACGCAGTATTTT; CDR3 protein: CASSLGLSTDTQYF
D gene: .; clone size: .; V gene: TRBV6-5; J gene: TRBJ1-5; CDR3 DNA: TGTGCCAGCAGAGGACAGTCAAATCAGCCCCAGCATTTT; CDR3 protein: CASRGQSNQPQHF
D gene: TRBD1; clone size: .; V gene: TRBV4-1; J gene: TRBJ2-3; CDR3 DNA: TGCGCCAGCAGCCAAACAGGGGCCCTAACAGATACGCAGTATTTT; CDR3 protein: CASSQTGALTDTQYF
D gene: TRBD1; clone size: .; V gene: TRBV27; J gene: TRBJ2-7; CDR3 DNA: TGTGCCAGCAGACGTGGACAGGGGGGTGGCTACGAGCAGTACTTC; CDR3 protein: CASRRGQGGGYEQYF
D gene: .; clone size: few; V gene: TRBV6-1; J gene: TRBJ2-1; CDR3 DNA: TGTGCCAGCACTATAGCACAAAACCCGGGGAATGAGCAGTTCTTC; CDR3 protein: CASTIAQNPGNEQFF
D gene: TRBD2; clone size: .; V gene: TRBV5-1; J gene: TRBJ2-1; CDR3 DNA: TGCGCCAGCAGCCCAGCGGGGGGATCCTACAATGAGCAGTTCTTC; CDR3 protein: CASSPAGGSYNEQFF
D gene: TRBD1; clone size: few; V gene: TRBV29-1; J gene: TRBJ1-2; CDR3 DNA: TGCAGCGTTCCTCGACAGGGGACCCAGTTGCCCTTAACGCGCTACACCTTC; CDR3 protein: CSVPRQGTQLPLTRYTF
D gene: .; clone size: few; V gene: TRBV30; J gene: TRBJ1-1; CDR3 DNA: TGTGCCTGGACCCCCTTGACACGTTTGAACACTGAAGCTTTCTTT; CDR3 protein: CAWTPLTRLNTEAFF
D gene: .; clone size: few; V gene: TRBV5-1; J gene: TRBJ2-1; CDR3 DNA: TGCGCCAGCAGCTTGGTGGGTATCGAGCAGTTCTTC; CDR3 protein: CASSLVGIEQFF
D gene: .; clone size: few; V gene: TRBV12-5; J gene: TRBJ1-2; CDR3 DNA: TGTGCTAGTGGTTTGGTAGAAGGTGGCTACACCTTC; CDR3 protein: CASGLVEGGYTF
D gene: .; clone size: few; V gene: TRBV7-9; J gene: TRBJ1-1; CDR3 DNA: TGTGCCAGCAGCTTCGAAGAGGGTACTGAAGCTTTCTTT; CDR3 protein: CASSFEEGTEAFF
D gene: .; clone size: .; V gene: TRBV7-3; J gene: TRBJ2-5; CDR3 DNA: TGTGCCAGCAGCCAGGGGACTCTGGAGACCCAGTACTTC; CDR3 protein: CASSQGTLETQYF
D gene: TRBD1; clone size: few; V gene: TRBV25-1; J gene: TRBJ1-2; CDR3 DNA: TGTGCCAGCAGTGCAGGGGGCGGTGGCTACACCTTC; CDR3 protein: CASSAGGGGYTF
D gene: .; clone size: .; V gene: TRBV9; J gene: TRBJ2-2; CDR3 DNA: TGTGCCAGCAGCGTAGTCGAAGTAAACACCGGGGAGCTGTTTTTT; CDR3 protein: CASSVVEVNTGELFF
D gene: .; clone size: .; V gene: TRBV13; J gene: TRBJ1-2; CDR3 DNA: TGTGCCAGCAGCCTAGACCCCGGAGGGGGGATCCCCTATGGCTACACCTTC; CDR3 protein: CASSLDPGGGIPYGYTF
D gene: .; clone size: .; V gene: TRBV4-2; J gene: TRBJ1-2; CDR3 DNA: TGTGCCAGCAGCCAAGGTCGGGGTTTCCAGGCATACTATGGCTACACCTTC; CDR3 protein: CASSQGRGFQAYYGYTF
D gene: .; clone size: .; V gene: TRBV6-6; J gene: TRBJ1-1; CDR3 DNA: TGTGCCAGCAGTGACCCAGCCGTGGGGCCTGAAGCTTTCTTT; CDR3 protein: CASSDPAVGPEAFF
D gene: .; clone size: .; V gene: TRBV6-5; J gene: TRBJ1-1; CDR3 DNA: TGTGCCAGCAGTTACCGAGGTTGGCCTGAAGCTTTCTTT; CDR3 protein: CASSYRGWPEAFF
D gene: .; clone size: few; V gene: TRBV18; J gene: TRBJ2-5; CDR3 DNA: TGTGCCAGCTGGAGGGGGCAGGAAGAGACCCAGTACTTC; CDR3 protein: CASWRGQEETQYF
D gene: .; clone size: few; V gene: TRBV19; J gene: TRBJ1-4; CDR3 DNA: TGTGCCAGTAGTATGCTTTCCGGCCGCTCAAAGGAAAAACTGTTTTTT; CDR3 protein: CASSMLSGRSKEKLFF
D gene: .; clone size: few; V gene: TRBV6-1; J gene: TRBJ1-5; CDR3 DNA: TGTGCCAGCAGTGAGCGTCCTACCAATCAGCCCCAGCATTTT; CDR3 protein: CASSERPTNQPQHF
D gene: .; clone size: .; V gene: TRBV30; J gene: TRBJ1-5; CDR3 DNA: TGTGCCTGGAGTCGAGAGAGGGATCAGCCCCAGCATTTT; CDR3 protein: CAWSRERDQPQHF
D gene: .; clone size: .; V gene: TRBV6-6; J gene: TRBJ1-1; CDR3 DNA: TGTGCCAGCAGTTGGGGACCCACAGGGCAGGACACTGAAGCTTTCTTT; CDR3 protein: CASSWGPTGQDTEAFF